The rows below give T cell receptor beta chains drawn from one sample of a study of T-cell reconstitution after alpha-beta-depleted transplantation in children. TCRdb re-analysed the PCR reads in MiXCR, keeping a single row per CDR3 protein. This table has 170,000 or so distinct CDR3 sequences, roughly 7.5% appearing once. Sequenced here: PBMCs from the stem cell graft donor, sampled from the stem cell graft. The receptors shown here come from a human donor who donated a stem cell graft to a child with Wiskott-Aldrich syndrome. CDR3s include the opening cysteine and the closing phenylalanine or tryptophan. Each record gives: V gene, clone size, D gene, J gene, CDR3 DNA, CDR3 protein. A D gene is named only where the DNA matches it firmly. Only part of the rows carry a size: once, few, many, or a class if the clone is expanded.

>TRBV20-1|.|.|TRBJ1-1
TGCAGTGCTAGAGATCGGGGGGGAACAATGAACACTGAAGCTTTCTTT
CSARDRGGTMNTEAFF
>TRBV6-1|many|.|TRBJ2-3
TGTGCCAGCAGCCCCTCTTTGGGCGGAGGCACAGATACGCAGTATTTT
CASSPSLGGGTDTQYF
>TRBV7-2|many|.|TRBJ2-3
TGTGCCAGCAGCTGGGCTGAGGCTAGCACAGATACGCAGTATTTT
CASSWAEASTDTQYF
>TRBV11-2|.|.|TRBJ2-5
TGTGCCAGCAGCTTAAGCTTGGGGCAGATGAAAGAGACCCAGTACTTC
CASSLSLGQMKETQYF
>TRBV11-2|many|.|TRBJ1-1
TGTGCCAGCAGCCTACAGACACCTGAAGCTTTCTTT
CASSLQTPEAFF
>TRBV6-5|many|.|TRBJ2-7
TGTGCCAGCAGTTACTCTGGGGTTTACGAGCAGTACTTC
CASSYSGVYEQYF
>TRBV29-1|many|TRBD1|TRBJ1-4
TGCAGCTCAAGGGACAGTGGCGGTGAAAAACTGTTTTTT
CSSRDSGGEKLFF
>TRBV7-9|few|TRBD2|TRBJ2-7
TGTGCCAGCAGCTTATTAGCGGGAGAGCTCTACGAGCAGTACTTC
CASSLLAGELYEQYF
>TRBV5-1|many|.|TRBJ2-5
TGCGCCAGCAGCTTGAGTGAGGGGGGGTTTCGAGAGACCCAGTACTTC
CASSLSEGGFRETQYF
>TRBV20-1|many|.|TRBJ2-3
TGCAGTGCTCAGGAGGGCCCTGATACGCAGTATTTT
CSAQEGPDTQYF